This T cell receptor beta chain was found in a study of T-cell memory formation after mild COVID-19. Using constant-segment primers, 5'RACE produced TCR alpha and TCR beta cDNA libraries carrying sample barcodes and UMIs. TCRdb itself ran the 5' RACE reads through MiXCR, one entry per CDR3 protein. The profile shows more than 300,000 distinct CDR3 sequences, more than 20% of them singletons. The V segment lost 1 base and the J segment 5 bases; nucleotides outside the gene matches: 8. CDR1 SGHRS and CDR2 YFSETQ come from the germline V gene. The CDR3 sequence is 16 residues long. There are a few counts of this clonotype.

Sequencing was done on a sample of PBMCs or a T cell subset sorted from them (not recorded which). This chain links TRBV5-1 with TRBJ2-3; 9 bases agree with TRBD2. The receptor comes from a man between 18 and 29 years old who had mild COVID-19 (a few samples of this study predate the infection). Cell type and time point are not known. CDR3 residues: CASSLLGGGAGDTQYF. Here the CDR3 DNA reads TGCGCCAGCAGCTTGTTAGGCGGGGGGGCCGGAGATACGCAGTATTTT.